Sequencing of this T cell receptor (beta chain) was carried out in a study of blood T cell repertoires in COVID-19. Study as a whole: Samples came from the United States, Italy and Spain, spanning acute and convalescent COVID-19. The cDNA or gDNA used as material had been derived from T cells, B-cell-depleted T cells, or PBMCs.

The assay was immunoSEQ multiplex PCR, and TCRdb's table has in-frame clones only and misses some. The table has 55,000 to 70,000 clones, about 83% seen once. The CDR3 contains 11 residues. Looked up from germline, CDR1 is MNHEY and CDR2 is SVGAGI. Trimming removed 2 bases at V and 6 bases at J, with 5 bases between. The sample consisted of peripheral blood. The chain uses TRBV6-5 and TRBJ2-7; no clear D. The source of this sequence is an elderly woman with acute or convalescent COVID-19. CDR3 sequence: CASSYQSEQYF. The CDR3 DNA reads TGTGCCAGCAGTTACCAGTCCGAGCAGTACTTC.